This TCR beta chain was recovered during a study of T cells in Graves' hyperthyroidism and ophthalmopathy (dated by TCRdb to about 2019). Looking at the study overall: Peripheral blood samples were taken at initial diagnosis, before any treatment was given. To identify TCR V-J signatures that set the groups apart, the researchers used a discovery cohort of 100 or so patients, made up of 40 to 45 with Graves' ophthalmopathy and 55 to 65 with stable Graves' hyperthyroidism. Whether ophthalmopathy could be predicted prospectively was tested in an independent validation cohort made up of approximately 19 hyperthyroidism patients plus 17 patients who later progressed to ophthalmopathy. For training and testing, the 95 to 100 patients in the discovery cohort were randomly divided in a 7:3 ratio. In addition, the study compared T-cell repertoires in thyroid tissue and in blood from about 6 Graves' hyperthyroidism patients. After blood sampling, hyperthyroidism patients were treated with methimazole at a starting dose of 30 mg daily, and ophthalmopathy patients were treated with high-dose intravenous methylprednisolone. TCR Vbeta CDR3 sequencing of 135 peripheral blood samples (roughly 41 ophthalmopathy, about 75 hyperthyroidism and approximately 17 progressor patients) is reported in the paper. Study-level results and caveats: Ophthalmopathy was separated from stable hyperthyroidism by a 13 V-J signature model, with 85% to 90% sensitivity and just over 81% specificity obtained in cross-validation and 80%/75% obtained in testing. Most expanded thyroid clonotypes (frequency above 0.001) were also found in blood, which suggests that blood repertoires may mirror thyroid immune responses. No statistical method was used to set the sample size in advance, and investigators knew the group allocation. In validation, progression to ophthalmopathy was predicted by the model with roughly 69% sensitivity and roughly 72% specificity, a median of about 6 months before onset.

The germline V gene specifies ENHRY as CDR1 and SYGVKD as CDR2. V drops 8 bases and J drops 0 bases, leaving 7 bases in between. The CDR3 covers 12 residues, taking in both the cysteine and the phenylalanine. The retained sequence is limited to the CDR3, 36 bases, with the frame set at the first base. This clonotype was observed at least ten times. The target of this receptor is not known. No qualities accompany the bases; no much larger clone lies one base away. A patient counted as having stable Graves' hyperthyroidism if no progression to ophthalmopathy occurred over 18 months of follow-up. Hyperthyroidism patients were newly diagnosed, with disease duration under 2 months, and aged 18 to 65 years. Any patient with an uncontrolled infection, another autoimmune disease, pregnancy or lactation was excluded. Clinical symptoms, serum thyroxine and TRAb, thyroid ultrasound, and orbital computed tomography formed the basis for the diagnoses. PBMCs were isolated from 7.5 to 10 ml of fresh peripheral blood by Ficoll-Paque density gradient centrifugation. Trizol reagent was used to extract total RNA, and RNA quality was then checked on an Agilent 2100 Bioanalyzer.

TCR beta CDR3 regions were amplified from RNA transcripts. The first round of RT-PCR for the TCR CDR3 was performed with the HTBI primer set and the Qiagen OneStep RT-PCR kit. A second multiplex PCR round built the libraries, followed by size selection and purification. The libraries were sequenced on an Illumina HiSeq2000 using paired-end 100 bp reads. The study's own analysis went as follows. SOAPnuke was used to process the raw data, removing reads that contained adapters or uncalled bases, had a mean Phred below 15, or lacked an exact match to the constant primer or identifier. High-quality paired reads were merged using COPE v1.2.5, and each unique nucleotide sequence was defined as a clonotype. MiTCR v1.1 was used to align clonotypes to the IMGT TRBV, TRBD and TRBJ reference segments. The analysis was restricted to V-J combinations with a frequency above 0.0001, which together covered 99.2% of the repertoires. A TCS score was defined as the ratio of F50 (clonal expansion) to E x V (chaos), with BLOSUM62-based TCRdist applied between CDR3 peptides within each V-J. Welch's t-statistics and random forest reduced around 510 V-J features to about 13, which were used in a naive Bayes classifier (R e1071). Thyroid-blood repertoire similarity was quantified with the Morisita-Horn index. TCRdb trimmed the raw reads at Q25, called clones with MiXCR and kept productive beta chains. CDR3 protein sequences are deduplicated, and each keeps its most common genes and DNA. TCRdb assigned the V and J calls; the authors' analysis was not used. The sample profile shows hundreds of thousands of distinct CDR3 sequences; 35% to 40% of them were found once. The ten largest clones capture around 9.3% of the sample.

Sequencing was carried out using blood. The V and J genes are TRBV10-3 and TRBJ1-1; tentative D gene TRBD1, with 5 bases matching. The clonotype comes from a man between 18 and 35 years old with Graves' hyperthyroidism. Read as DNA, the sequence is TGTGCCATCGGGGGAGTGAACACTGAAGCTTTCTTT. It translates as CAIGGVNTEAFF.